These 32 T cell receptor beta chains originate from one sample sequenced in a study of OX40 agonist ivuxolimab in advanced cancers. The assay was immunoSEQ multiplex PCR, and TCRdb's table has in-frame clones only and misses some. The table records roughly 64,000 clones, roughly 85% of them present only once. The material sequenced was CD4+ or CD8+ T cells sorted from blood, taken in a trial of the OX40 agonist ivuxolimab. The receptors shown here come from an adult with an advanced solid tumor such as melanoma, head and neck, liver or kidney cancer.

The rearrangement links TRBV7-2 to TRBJ2-7; 12 nucleotides line up with TRBD2. The CDR3 contains 17 residues. The V and J ends lost 3 bases and 5 bases, in that order; junction bases with no gene match: 11. The germline V gene encodes CDR1 SGHTA and CDR2 FQGNSA. CDR3 nucleotides: TGTGCCAGCAGCTTGACCTTCCTAGCGGGAGGGATCAACGAGCAGTACTTC. Its translation is CASSLTFLAGGINEQYF.

The rearrangement links TRBV10-2 to TRBJ1-1; 8 bases map to TRBD1. The CDR3 runs 13 residues. Germline lookup yields CDR1 WSHSY and CDR2 SAAADI. V lost 10 bases, J lost 0 bases, and 4 bases stayed unmatched. CDR3 DNA: TGCGCCATCGCGGGACAGGTGAACACTGAAGCTTTCTTT. This sequence encodes CAIAGQVNTEAFF.

The chain has TRBV7-9 and TRBJ1-1, with 7 bases fitting TRBD1. The CDR3 sequence is 14 residues long. The V gene end was trimmed by 6 bases and the J gene end by 5 bases; junction bases not matched to a gene: 9. CDR1 and CDR2 from the germline V gene are SEHNR and FQNEAQ (reference sequence). The CDR3 DNA reads as TGTGCCAGCAGTCAGGGACAGAGCTGGACTGAAGCTTTCTTT. This gives the protein CASSQGQSWTEAFF.

The V call is TRBV10-1, the J call TRBJ1-2; TRBD1 is a possible D gene (5 bases). Looked up from germline, CDR1 is WNHNN and CDR2 is SYGVQD (reference sequence). V shed 9 bases and J shed 6 bases, with 23 bases lying between them. This CDR3 is 15 amino acids long. The CDR3 DNA sequence: TGCGCCAGTTCGACCAGGACGCCGGAGGGGAATGGCTACACCTTC. Amino acid sequence: CASSTRTPEGNGYTF.

J is TRBJ2-3 and V is TRBV2; no firm D call. This CDR3 has 12 residues. The V end lost 5 bases, the J end lost 5 bases, and 8 bases lay between the germline ends. Germline CDR1 is SNHLY and CDR2 is FYNNEI. CDR3 loop: CASSRTGDTQYF. CDR3 DNA sequence: TGTGCCAGCAGTCGAACGGGAGATACGCAGTATTTT.

The CDR3 sequence is CASAGGGTTDTQYF. In nucleotides, the CDR3 is TGTGCCAGCGCGGGGGGCGGGACTACAGATACGCAGTATTTT. The V and J genes are TRBV9 and TRBJ2-3, with 8 positions matching TRBD2. With V trimmed by 7 bases and J by 3 bases, 7 bases remained unmatched. The CDR3 totals 14 residues. Germline V gene data show CDR1 as SGDLS and CDR2 as YYNGEE.

This chain links TRBV27 with TRBJ2-3; TRBD1 matches at 7 bases. Per the germline V gene, CDR1 is MNHEY and CDR2 is SMNVEV (reference sequence). The V segment lost 5 bases and the J segment 2 bases; nucleotides outside the gene matches: 7. This CDR3 spans 15 amino acids. In nucleotides, the CDR3 is TGTGCCAGCAGTCGGACAGGACTCAACACAGATACGCAGTATTTT. This encodes CASSRTGLNTDTQYF.

The chain employs TRBV6-1 and TRBJ1-3, with D unresolved. Looked up from germline, CDR1 is MNHNS and CDR2 is SASEGT. This CDR3 spans 16 amino acids. Between the trimmed V and J ends, which lost 1 base and 0 bases, there was a span of 10 bases. Here the CDR3 reads CASSEGQVRSGNTIYF. In DNA, the CDR3 is TGTGCCAGCAGTGAAGGGCAGGTCCGCTCTGGAAACACCATATATTTT.

A few counts support this clone. The CDR3 protein is CSVGQGSTTDTQYF. The CDR3, as DNA: TGCAGCGTTGGACAGGGGTCCACCACAGATACGCAGTATTTT. The chain combines TRBV29-1 with TRBJ2-3; TRBD1 agrees at 8 bases. Germline V gives CDR1 SQVTM, CDR2 ANQGSEA. J lost 2 bases, V lost 4 bases, and 5 bases had no gene match. The CDR3 spans 14 residues.

This clone was found a few times. The CDR3 is CASNRENKNSPLHF. CDR3 coding DNA: TGTGCCAGCAACAGGGAAAACAAAAATTCACCCCTCCACTTT. The chain combines TRBV2 with TRBJ1-6; a weak D match, TRBD1 (6 bases). The CDR3 is 14 residues long. The germline V gene has CDR1 SNHLY and CDR2 FYNNEI. Deletions cut 7 bases from V and 7 bases from J, with 14 bases between. The complete variable domain, with remaining parts taken from reference TRBV2 and TRBJ1-6, reads EPEVTQTPSHQVTQMGQEVILRCVPISNHLYFYWYRQILGQKVEFLVSFYNNEISEKSEIFDDQFSVERPDGSNFTLKIRSTKLEDSAMYFCASNRENKNSPLHFGNGTRLTVT.

The chain employs TRBV7-9 and TRBJ1-2; the match to TRBD1 covers 7 bases. Germline V gene sequence: CDR1 SEHNR, CDR2 FQNEAQ (reference sequence). The length of the CDR3 is 15 residues. Losses at the gene ends were 4 bases for V and 2 bases for J; bases not matched to a gene: 7. CDR3 nucleotide sequence: TGTGCCAGCAGCTCCCTCGACAGGGAGAACTATGGCTACACCTTC. Translating gives CASSSLDRENYGYTF.

V usage is TRBV5-4 and J usage is TRBJ2-5; TRBD2 might be the D (6 bases). The germline V gene encodes CDR1 SGHNT and CDR2 YYREEE (reference sequence). The V and J ends lost 3 bases and 5 bases respectively, with 14 bases between them. This CDR3 has 14 amino acids. The CDR3 protein is CASSSQGGKETQYF. The CDR3 DNA sequence: TGTGCCAGCAGCTCCCAGGGAGGAAAGGAGACCCAGTACTTC.

This clone was recorded once. The chain has TRBV27 and TRBJ2-7; D might be TRBD2 (5 bases). The CDR3 is made up of 13 amino acids. Between the trimmed V and J ends, which lost 6 bases and 0 bases, there was a span of 9 bases. Germline assignment: CDR1 MNHEY and CDR2 SMNVEV (reference sequence). CDR3 in amino acids: CASRRELSYEQYF. Here the CDR3 DNA reads TGTGCCAGCAGGAGGGAACTCTCCTACGAGCAGTACTTC.

The rearrangement uses TRBV11-2 and TRBJ2-3; D is undetermined. The germline V gene has CDR1 SGHAT and CDR2 FQNNGV. This CDR3 comprises 15 residues. Deletions cut 2 bases from V and 7 bases from J, with 16 bases between. The CDR3 DNA reads TGTGCCAGCAGCTTATTCACCGGTCCCGTGAATACGCAGTATTTT. Protein: CASSLFTGPVNTQYF. Using reference TRBV11-2 and TRBJ2-3 for the parts outside the CDR3, the full variable domain is EAGVAQSPRYKIIEKRQSVAFWCNPISGHATLYWYQQILGQGPKLLIQFQNNGVVDDSQLPKDRFSAERLKGVDSTLKIQPAKLEDSAVYLCASSLFTGPVNTQYFGPGTRLTVL.

The rearrangement joins TRBV18 to TRBJ2-3; D might be TRBD2 (5 bases). The CDR3 loop spans 17 amino acids. Germline loops: CDR1 KGHSH, CDR2 LQKENI. V lost 0 bases and J lost 0, with 13 bases in between. CDR3: CASSPPVGGASTDTQYF. The CDR3 DNA sequence: TGTGCCAGCTCACCACCCGTCGGAGGTGCTAGCACAGATACGCAGTATTTT.

The chain couples TRBV7-2 to TRBJ2-5; 11 bases line up with TRBD1. Germline CDR1 is SGHTA and CDR2 is FQGNSA. CDR3 length: 14 amino acids. Trimming removed 5 bases from V and 4 bases from J; junction bases left unmatched: 3. The CDR3 sequence: CASSRDRGGETQYF. CDR3 coding DNA: TGTGCCAGCAGCCGGGACAGGGGGGGAGAGACCCAGTACTTC.

V gene TRBV4-1 combines with J gene TRBJ2-1; D call uncertain. The CDR3 runs 17 residues. Germline V gives CDR1 MGHRA, CDR2 YSYEKL. Trimming pared 4 bases from V and 9 bases from J, leaving 25 bases between. The CDR3 DNA is TGCGCCAGCAGCCCCTTTGATGGTAGCTCAGCCCGGGCTGAGCAGTTCTTC. This sequence encodes CASSPFDGSSARAEQFF.

V usage is TRBV5-4 and J usage is TRBJ1-4; D gene unclear. Per the germline V gene, CDR1 is SGHNT and CDR2 is YYREEE (reference sequence). The CDR3 is 14 residues long. Trimming pared 0 bases from V and 5 bases from J, leaving 8 bases between. The CDR3 is CASSLGQQNEKLFF. The CDR3 DNA is TGTGCCAGCAGCTTGGGGCAGCAAAATGAAAAACTGTTTTTT.

The V and J genes are TRBV30 and TRBJ2-7; TRBD1 matches 9 bases. The CDR3 spans 15 residues. The germline CDR1 and CDR2 sequences are GTSNPN and SVGIG (reference sequence). V shed 1 base and J 4 bases; nucleotides not matched to a gene: 8. CDR3: CAWSDPGQGIYEQYF. The DNA for the CDR3 is TGTGCCTGGAGTGACCCGGGACAGGGTATTTACGAGCAGTACTTC. The full variable domain, rest sourced from reference TRBV30 and TRBJ2-7, is SQTIHQWPATLVQPVGSPLSLECTVEGTSNPNLYWYRQAAGRGLQLLFYSVGIGQISSEVPQNLSASRPQDRQFILSSKKLLLSDSGFYLCAWSDPGQGIYEQYFGPGTRLTVT.

V is TRBV7-9 and J is TRBJ1-5; TRBD1 matches 7 bases. The CDR3 consists of 15 residues. The V gene's germline CDR1 is SEHNR and CDR2 FQNEAQ (reference sequence). V gave up 1 base and J gave up 2 bases; unmatched junction bases: 2. In nucleotides, the CDR3 is TGTGCCAGCAGCTTAGGGGACAGACGCAATCAGCCCCAGCATTTT. Its protein is CASSLGDRRNQPQHF.

This chain connects TRBV9 to TRBJ2-1; tentatively, D is TRBD2 (5 bases). Germline loops: CDR1 SGDLS, CDR2 YYNGEE. The CDR3 extends over 15 amino acids. Trimming removed 3 bases at V and 2 bases at J, with 12 bases between. The CDR3 here is CASSDRDHPYNEQFF. Here the CDR3 DNA reads TGTGCCAGCAGCGATCGGGATCATCCCTACAATGAGCAGTTCTTC.

V and J are TRBV10-3 and TRBJ2-1; TRBD1 aligns across 8 bases. This CDR3 comprises 13 residues. J lost 5 bases, V lost 10 bases, and 7 bases had no gene match. Germline V gene sequence: CDR1 ENHRY, CDR2 SYGVKD. The CDR3 bases are TGTGCCACGGGACAGGCCCCAAACAATGAGCAGTTCTTC. It specifies CATGQAPNNEQFF.

The rearrangement links TRBV10-3 to TRBJ1-1; tentative D call: TRBD1 (5 bases). Trimming pared 4 bases from V and 7 bases from J, leaving 13 bases between. The CDR3 runs 13 residues. CDR1 and CDR2 from the germline V gene are ENHRY and SYGVKD. Here the CDR3 reads CAISGGRTGEAFF. The CDR3 nucleotides read TGTGCCATCAGTGGGGGTAGAACAGGTGAAGCTTTCTTT.

V gene TRBV27 combines with J gene TRBJ1-1; TRBD1 matches 9 bases. Germline assignment: CDR1 MNHEY and CDR2 SMNVEV (reference sequence). J gave up 1 base and V 6 bases, and 9 bases lay outside the gene matches. This CDR3 is 16 amino acids long. CDR3 residues: CASSPGTGRANTEAFF. CDR3 sequence (DNA): TGTGCCAGCAGCCCTGGGACAGGGAGGGCGAACACTGAAGCTTTCTTT.

The rearrangement uses TRBV30 and TRBJ2-7; 10 bases map to TRBD2. Per the germline V gene, CDR1 is GTSNPN and CDR2 is SVGIG (reference sequence). The length of the CDR3 is 15 residues. Trimming removed 4 bases from V and 3 bases from J; junction bases left unmatched: 9. The CDR3 spells CAWTWGTSEYYEQYF. DNA for the CDR3: TGTGCCTGGACCTGGGGGACTAGCGAGTACTACGAGCAGTACTTC.

The chain uses TRBV25-1 and TRBJ2-5; 10 nucleotides align to TRBD2. Germline-derived CDR1 and CDR2 are MGHDK and SYGVNS. This CDR3 spans 16 amino acids. Trimming removed 4 bases from V and 3 bases from J; junction bases left unmatched: 8. CDR3 sequence: CASSASSGTSEETQYF. CDR3 in DNA: TGTGCCAGCAGTGCGTCCTCCGGGACTAGCGAAGAGACCCAGTACTTC.

J is TRBJ1-2 and V is TRBV27; the D gene is possibly TRBD1 (5 bases). The germline V gene encodes CDR1 MNHEY and CDR2 SMNVEV (reference sequence). There are 15 residues in the CDR3. V was shortened by 7 bases and J by 3 bases, with 18 bases between the two germline ends. CDR3 nucleotide sequence: TGTGCCAGCACCCCGGAGGGCCGGGGGGACTATGGCTACACCTTC. It yields the protein CASTPEGRGDYGYTF.

The V and J genes are TRBV6-5 and TRBJ2-7; D unclear. The V end was cut by 5 bases, the J end by 1 base, with 9 bases between. The CDR3 is 13 residues long. CDR1 is MNHEY and CDR2 is SVGAGI in the germline V gene. The CDR3 DNA reads as TGTGCCAGCAGTCGGACCGCGTCCTACGAGCAGTACTTC. Translating it yields CASSRTASYEQYF.

This clone was counted a single time. The chain has TRBV11-3 and TRBJ2-2, with 9 positions matching TRBD2. Germline V gene sequence: CDR1 SGHNT, CDR2 YENEEA. This CDR3 region has 18 residues. The ends lost 0 bases at V and 4 bases at J; junction bases unmatched: 9. The CDR3 DNA reads as TGTGCCAGCAGCTTAGACCACTGGCGGGAGGGCCTCACCGGGGAGCTGTTTTTT. Encoded protein: CASSLDHWREGLTGELFF.

The chain links TRBV11-2 to TRBJ2-3; D is undetermined. Trimming removed 3 bases from V and 2 bases from J, with 9 bases in between. The germline gives CDR1 SGHAT, CDR2 FQNNGV. The CDR3 covers 14 residues. The CDR3 spells CASSFFWYTDTQYF. The CDR3 coding sequence is TGTGCCAGCAGCTTCTTTTGGTACACAGATACGCAGTATTTT.

This clone was found a few times. The V call is TRBV29-1, the J call TRBJ2-1; D remains unclear. Trimming removed 3 bases at V and 0 bases at J, with 9 bases between. There are 14 residues in the CDR3. CDR1 is SQVTM and CDR2 is ANQGSEA in the germline V gene. Here the CDR3 DNA reads TGCAGCGTTGATCAGGCGAGCTCCTACAATGAGCAGTTCTTC. This encodes CSVDQASSYNEQFF.

The gene calls are TRBV15 and TRBJ2-1, with 9 bases fitting TRBD2. The CDR3 consists of 16 residues. Trimming at V came to 2 bases and at J to 9 bases, leaving 11 bases not matched to a gene. In germline, CDR1 is LNHNV, CDR2 YYDKDF (reference sequence). Here the CDR3 reads CATSRYAGGLLGEQFF. The DNA of the CDR3 is TGTGCCACCAGCAGATATGCGGGGGGGCTCTTAGGTGAGCAGTTCTTC.